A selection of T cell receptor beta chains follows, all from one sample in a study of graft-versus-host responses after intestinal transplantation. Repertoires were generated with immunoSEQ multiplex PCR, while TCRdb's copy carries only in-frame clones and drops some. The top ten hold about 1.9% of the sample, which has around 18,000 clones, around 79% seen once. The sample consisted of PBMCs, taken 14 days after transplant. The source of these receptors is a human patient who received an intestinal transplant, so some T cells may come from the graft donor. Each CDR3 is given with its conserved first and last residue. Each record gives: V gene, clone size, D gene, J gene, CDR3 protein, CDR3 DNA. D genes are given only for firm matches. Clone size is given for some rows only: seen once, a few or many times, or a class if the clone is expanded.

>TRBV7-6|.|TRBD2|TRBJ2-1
CASSPLAGDYNEQFF
TGTGCCAGCAGCCCTCTAGCGGGAGACTACAATGAGCAGTTCTTC
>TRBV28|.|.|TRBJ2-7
CASSFPPGEQYF
TGTGCCAGCAGTTTTCCCCCAGGCGAGCAGTACTTC
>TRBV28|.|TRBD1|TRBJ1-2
CASRYGTAYYGYTF
TGTGCCAGCAGATATGGGACAGCCTACTATGGCTACACCTTC
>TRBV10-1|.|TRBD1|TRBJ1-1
CASSESKGADTEAFF
TGCGCCAGCAGTGAGTCGAAGGGGGCGGACACTGAAGCTTTCTTT
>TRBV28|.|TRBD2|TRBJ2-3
CASSLTSGSADTQYF
TGTGCCAGCAGTTTAACTAGCGGGAGTGCAGATACGCAGTATTTT
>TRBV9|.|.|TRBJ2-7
CASSPGGAGEQYF
TGTGCCAGCAGCCCAGGGGGGGCGGGTGAGCAGTACTTC
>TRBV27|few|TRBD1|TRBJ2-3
CASSLSGTGGGDTQYF
TGTGCCAGCAGTTTATCGGGGACAGGGGGAGGAGATACGCAGTATTTT
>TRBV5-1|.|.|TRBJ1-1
CASSVEGAGGTEAFF
TGCGCCAGCAGCGTCGAAGGGGCAGGAGGAACTGAAGCTTTCTTT
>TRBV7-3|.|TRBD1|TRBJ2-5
CASSAGTGLQETQYF
TGTGCCAGCAGCGCCGGGACAGGGCTACAAGAGACCCAGTACTTC
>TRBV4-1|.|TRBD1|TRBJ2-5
CASSQVQGGETQYF
TGCGCCAGCAGCCAAGTACAGGGGGGAGAGACCCAGTACTTC
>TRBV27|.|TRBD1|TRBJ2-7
CASSLGAGGHEQYF
TGTGCCAGCAGTTTGGGGGCAGGGGGCCACGAGCAGTACTTC
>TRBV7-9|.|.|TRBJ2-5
CASSSRQILRQETQYF
TGTGCCAGCAGCTCTCGACAGATCCTTCGCCAAGAGACCCAGTACTTC
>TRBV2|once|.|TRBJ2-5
CASSGQGTFEETQYF
TGTGCCAGCAGTGGCCAAGGGACGTTCGAAGAGACCCAGTACTTC
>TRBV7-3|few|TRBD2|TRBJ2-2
CASSLVGGDSGELFF
TGTGCCAGCAGCTTAGTGGGAGGGGATTCCGGGGAGCTGTTTTTT
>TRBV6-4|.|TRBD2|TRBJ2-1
CASSDSASGARGEQFF
TGTGCCAGCAGTGACTCCGCTAGCGGGGCTCGGGGTGAGCAGTTCTTC
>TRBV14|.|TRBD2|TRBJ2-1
CASSRPVGTSGTSQYYNEQFF
TGTGCCAGCAGCCGCCCGGTCGGGACTAGCGGGACCTCTCAATATTACAATGAGCAGTTCTTC
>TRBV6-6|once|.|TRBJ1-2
CASSYGVYGYTF
TGTGCCAGCAGTTACGGGGTCTATGGCTACACCTTC
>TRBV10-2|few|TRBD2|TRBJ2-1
CASSDSRTSVNNEQFF
TGCGCCAGCAGTGACTCTAGGACTAGCGTGAACAATGAGCAGTTCTTC
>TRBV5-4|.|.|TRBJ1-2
CASSTAEGYTF
TGTGCCAGCAGCACAGCCGAGGGCTACACCTTC
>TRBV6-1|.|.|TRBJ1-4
CASSFQGEKLFF
TGTGCCAGCAGTTTTCAGGGGGAAAAACTGTTTTTT
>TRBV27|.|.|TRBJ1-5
CASSLRAYSNQPQHF
TGTGCCAGCAGTTTACGGGCCTATAGCAATCAGCCCCAGCATTTT
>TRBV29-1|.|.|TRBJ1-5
CSVELGGNQPQHF
TGCAGCGTTGAACTTGGAGGCAATCAGCCCCAGCATTTT
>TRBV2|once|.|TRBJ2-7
CASTFDRTAYEQYF
TGTGCCAGCACATTCGACAGAACTGCCTACGAGCAGTACTTC
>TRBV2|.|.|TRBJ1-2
CASTQASYGYTF
TGTGCCAGCACCCAGGCCTCTTATGGCTACACCTTC
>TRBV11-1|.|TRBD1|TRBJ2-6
CASSLVPGQFHSGANVLTF
TGTGCCAGCAGCTTAGTTCCGGGACAGTTCCACTCTGGGGCCAACGTCCTGACTTTC
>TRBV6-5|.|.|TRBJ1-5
CASSAQGRDQPQHF
TGTGCCAGCAGTGCCCAGGGAAGAGATCAGCCCCAGCATTTT
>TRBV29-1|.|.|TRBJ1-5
CSVLDKRNSYLNQPQHF
TGCAGCGTTCTGGACAAGCGGAATTCCTACCTTAATCAGCCCCAGCATTTT
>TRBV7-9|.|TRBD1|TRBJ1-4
CASTTGTGDEKLFF
TGTGCCAGCACCACCGGGACAGGGGATGAAAAACTGTTTTTT
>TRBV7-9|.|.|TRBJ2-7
CASSPGDSYEQYF
TGTGCCAGCAGCCCCGGGGATTCCTACGAGCAGTACTTC
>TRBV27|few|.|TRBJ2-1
CASSFVAPGSVEQFF
TGTGCCAGCAGTTTTGTAGCGCCAGGGAGCGTGGAGCAGTTCTTC
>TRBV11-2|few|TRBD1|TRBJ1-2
CASSLAGTGNYGYTF
TGTGCCAGCAGCTTAGCCGGGACAGGGAACTATGGCTACACCTTC
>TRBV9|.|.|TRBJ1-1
CASSVIGKTEAFF
TGTGCCAGCAGCGTAATAGGAAAGACTGAAGCTTTCTTT
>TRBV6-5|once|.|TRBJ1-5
CASSYRRGLNQPQHF
TGTGCCAGCAGTTATCGAAGGGGGTTGAATCAGCCCCAGCATTTT
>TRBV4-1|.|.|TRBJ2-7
CASSQDDGTYEQYF
TGCGCCAGCAGCCAAGATGACGGTACCTACGAGCAGTACTTC
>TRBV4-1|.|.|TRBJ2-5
CASSQGRFQETQYF
TGCGCCAGCAGCCAGGGTCGCTTCCAAGAGACCCAGTACTTC
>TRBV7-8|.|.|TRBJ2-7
CASSLGGQTNLYEQYF
TGTGCCAGCAGCCTAGGGGGGCAGACTAACCTCTACGAGCAGTACTTC
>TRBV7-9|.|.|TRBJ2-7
CASSSAVQRNDEQYF
TGTGCCAGCAGCTCGGCGGTCCAGAGAAACGACGAGCAGTACTTC
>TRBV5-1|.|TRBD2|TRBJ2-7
CASSLVSSGGREQYF
TGCGCCAGCAGCTTGGTTTCTAGCGGGGGGCGCGAGCAGTACTTC
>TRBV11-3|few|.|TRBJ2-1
CASSSELTAYNEQFF
TGTGCCAGCAGCTCAGAACTTACAGCCTACAATGAGCAGTTCTTC
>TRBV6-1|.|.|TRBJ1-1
CASSPGGLTEAFF
TGTGCCAGCTCCCCGGGGGGACTCACTGAAGCTTTCTTT
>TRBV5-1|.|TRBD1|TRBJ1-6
CASSLAGQGNSPLHF
TGCGCCAGCAGCTTGGCCGGACAGGGGAATTCACCCCTCCACTTT
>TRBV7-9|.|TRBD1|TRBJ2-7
CASRRDSDQQYF
TGTGCCAGCAGACGGGACAGCGACCAGCAGTACTTC
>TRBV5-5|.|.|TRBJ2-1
CASSFRGANEQFF
TGTGCCAGCAGCTTTCGAGGGGCCAATGAGCAGTTCTTC
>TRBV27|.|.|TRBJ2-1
CASSLVPGEQFF
TGTGCCAGCAGTTTAGTCCCGGGTGAGCAGTTCTTC
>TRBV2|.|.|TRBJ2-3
CASSEDPGGASDTQYF
TGTGCCAGCAGTGAAGACCCGGGCGGGGCTTCAGATACGCAGTATTTT
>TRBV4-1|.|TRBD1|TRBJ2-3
CASSQDGGDRVFTDTQYF
TGCGCCAGCAGCCAAGATGGTGGGGACAGGGTCTTCACAGATACGCAGTATTTT
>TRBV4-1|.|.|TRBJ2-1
CASSQVEDEQFF
TGCGCCAGCAGCCAAGTTGAGGATGAGCAGTTCTTC
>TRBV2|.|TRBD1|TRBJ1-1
CASSDFGTGNNTEAFF
TGTGCCAGCAGCGATTTCGGGACAGGGAATAATACTGAAGCTTTCTTT
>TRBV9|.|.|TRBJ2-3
CASSAGGWGTSTDTQYF
TGTGCCAGCAGCGCAGGAGGGTGGGGAACTAGCACAGATACGCAGTATTTT
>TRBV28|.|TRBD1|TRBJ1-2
CASSLGQAGYWYGYTF
TGTGCCAGCAGCCTCGGACAGGCCGGGTATTGGTACGGCTACACCTTC
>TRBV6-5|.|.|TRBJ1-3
CASSMGGVSGNTIYF
TGTGCCAGCAGTATGGGGGGTGTCTCTGGAAACACCATATATTTT
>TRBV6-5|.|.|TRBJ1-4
CASSYGTTPNEKLFF
TGTGCCAGCAGTTACGGGACGACCCCTAATGAAAAACTGTTTTTT
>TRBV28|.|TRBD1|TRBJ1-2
CASSLGTAYGYTF
TGTGCCAGCAGTCTTGGGACAGCCTATGGCTACACCTTC
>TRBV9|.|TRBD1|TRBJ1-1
CASSVGTGALNTEAFF
TGTGCCAGCAGCGTAGGGACAGGGGCTTTGAACACTGAAGCTTTCTTT